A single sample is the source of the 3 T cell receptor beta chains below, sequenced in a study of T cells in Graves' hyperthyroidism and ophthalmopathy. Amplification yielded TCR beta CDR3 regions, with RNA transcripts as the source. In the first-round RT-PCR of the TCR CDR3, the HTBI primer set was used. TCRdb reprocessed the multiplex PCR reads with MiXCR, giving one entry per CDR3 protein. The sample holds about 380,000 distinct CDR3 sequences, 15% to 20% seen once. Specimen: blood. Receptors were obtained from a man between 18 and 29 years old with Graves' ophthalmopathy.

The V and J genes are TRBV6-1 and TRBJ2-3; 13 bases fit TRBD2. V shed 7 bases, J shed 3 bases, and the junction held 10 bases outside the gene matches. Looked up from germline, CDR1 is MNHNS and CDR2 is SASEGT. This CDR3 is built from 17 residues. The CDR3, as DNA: TGTGCCAGCATTCGGACTAGCGGGAGCAGGGGGACAGATACGCAGTATTTT. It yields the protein CASIRTSGSRGTDTQYF.

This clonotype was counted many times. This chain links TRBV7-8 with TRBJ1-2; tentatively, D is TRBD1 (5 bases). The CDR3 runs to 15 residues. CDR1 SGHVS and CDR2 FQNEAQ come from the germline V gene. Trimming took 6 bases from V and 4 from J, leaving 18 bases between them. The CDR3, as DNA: TGTGCCAGCAGTCTAAAGGAGACCCAGGGCTATGGCTACACCTTC. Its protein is CASSLKETQGYGYTF. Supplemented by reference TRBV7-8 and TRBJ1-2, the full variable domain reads GAGVSQSPRYKVAKRGQDVALRCDPISGHVSLFWYQQALGQGPEFLTYFQNEAQLDKSGLPSDRFFAERPEGSVSTLKIQRTQQEDSAVYLCASSLKETQGYGYTFGSGTRLTVV.

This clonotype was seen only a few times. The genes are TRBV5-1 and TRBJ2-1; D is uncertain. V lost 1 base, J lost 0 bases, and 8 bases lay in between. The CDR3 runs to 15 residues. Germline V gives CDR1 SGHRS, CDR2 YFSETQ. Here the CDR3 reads CASSLPESSYNEQFF. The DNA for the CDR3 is TGCGCCAGCAGCTTGCCCGAAAGCTCCTACAATGAGCAGTTCTTC.